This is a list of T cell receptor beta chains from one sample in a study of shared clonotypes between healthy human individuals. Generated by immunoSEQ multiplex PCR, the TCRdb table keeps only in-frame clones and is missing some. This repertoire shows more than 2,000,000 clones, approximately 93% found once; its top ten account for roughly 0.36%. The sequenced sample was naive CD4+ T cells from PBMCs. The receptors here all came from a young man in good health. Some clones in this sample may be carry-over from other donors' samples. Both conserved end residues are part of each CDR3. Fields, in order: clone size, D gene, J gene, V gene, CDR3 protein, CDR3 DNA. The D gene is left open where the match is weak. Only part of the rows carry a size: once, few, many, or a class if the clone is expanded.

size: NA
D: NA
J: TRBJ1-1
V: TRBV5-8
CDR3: CASSLVPDTEAFF
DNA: TGTGCCAGCAGCTTAGTTCCGGACACTGAAGCTTTCTTT

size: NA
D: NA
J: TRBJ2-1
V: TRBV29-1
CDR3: CSVDGVGNEQFF
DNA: TGCAGCGTTGATGGGGTGGGGAATGAGCAGTTCTTC

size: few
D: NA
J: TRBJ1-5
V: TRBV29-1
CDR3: CSAGPPEHF
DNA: TGCAGCGCAGGACCGCCCGAGCATTTT

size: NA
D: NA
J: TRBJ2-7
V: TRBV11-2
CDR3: CASSLGDEQYF
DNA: TGTGCCAGCAGCTTAGGCGACGAGCAGTACTTC

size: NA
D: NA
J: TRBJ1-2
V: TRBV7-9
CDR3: CASRLSRGYTF
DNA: TGTGCCAGCCGATTGTCGCGGGGCTACACCTTC

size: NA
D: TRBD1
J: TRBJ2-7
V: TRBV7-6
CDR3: CASSSFSPPGQNYEQYF
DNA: TGTGCCAGCAGCTCTTTCTCCCCACCGGGACAGAACTACGAGCAGTACTTC

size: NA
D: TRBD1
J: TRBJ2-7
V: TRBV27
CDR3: CASRTNPGQGNYEQYF
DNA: TGTGCCAGCAGAACCAACCCGGGACAGGGAAACTACGAGCAGTACTTC

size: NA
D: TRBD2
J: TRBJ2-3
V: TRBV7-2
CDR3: CASSLAAQRGGWHTQYF
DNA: TGTGCCAGCAGCTTAGCGGCCCAGCGGGGGGGTTGGCATACGCAGTATTTT

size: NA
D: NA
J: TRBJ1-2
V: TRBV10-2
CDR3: CASSGQNYGYTF
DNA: TGCGCCAGCAGTGGTCAGAACTATGGCTACACCTTC

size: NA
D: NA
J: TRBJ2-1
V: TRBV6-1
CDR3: CASSSRVKVEQFF
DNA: TGTGCCAGCAGTTCGCGGGTTAAGGTTGAGCAGTTCTTC

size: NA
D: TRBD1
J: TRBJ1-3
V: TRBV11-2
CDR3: CASSPRTPRGNTIYF
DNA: TGTGCCAGCAGCCCAAGGACACCCAGGGGGAACACCATATATTTT

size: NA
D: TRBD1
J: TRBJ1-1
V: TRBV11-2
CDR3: CASSLGQGWNTEAFF
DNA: TGTGCCAGCAGCCTCGGACAGGGTTGGAACACTGAAGCTTTCTTT

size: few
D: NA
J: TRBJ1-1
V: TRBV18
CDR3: CASSPTANTEAFF
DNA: TGTGCCAGCTCACCCACAGCGAACACTGAAGCTTTCTTT

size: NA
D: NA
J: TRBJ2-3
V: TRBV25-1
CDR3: CASSGVGGQSDTQYF
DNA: TGTGCCAGCAGTGGGGTGGGGGGACAGTCAGATACGCAGTATTTT

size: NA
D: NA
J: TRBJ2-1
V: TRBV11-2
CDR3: CASSSSRASYNEQFF
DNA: TGTGCCAGCAGCTCATCTAGGGCTTCCTACAATGAGCAGTTCTTC

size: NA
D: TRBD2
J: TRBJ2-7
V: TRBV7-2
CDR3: CASSYPRLAGGPGLNEQYF
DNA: TGTGCCAGCAGCTACCCGCGACTAGCGGGAGGGCCGGGTTTGAATGAGCAGTACTTC

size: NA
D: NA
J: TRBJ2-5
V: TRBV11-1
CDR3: CASSPQRIQETQYF
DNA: TGTGCCAGCAGCCCCCAGCGGATACAAGAGACCCAGTACTTC

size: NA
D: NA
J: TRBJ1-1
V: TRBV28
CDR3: CASISPGLNTEAFF
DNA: TGTGCCAGCATCTCTCCAGGTCTGAACACTGAAGCTTTCTTT

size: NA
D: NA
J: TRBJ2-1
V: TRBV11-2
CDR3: CASSLVGPPNEQFF
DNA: TGTGCCAGCAGCTTAGTTGGTCCTCCCAATGAGCAGTTCTTC

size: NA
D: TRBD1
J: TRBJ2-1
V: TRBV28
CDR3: CASSPTPGTGVDNEQFF
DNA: TGTGCCAGCAGCCCGACCCCCGGGACAGGGGTTGACAATGAGCAGTTCTTC

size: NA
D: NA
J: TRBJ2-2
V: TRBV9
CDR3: CASSRQTYANTGELFF
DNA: TGTGCCAGCAGCCGACAGACTTACGCGAACACCGGGGAGCTGTTTTTT

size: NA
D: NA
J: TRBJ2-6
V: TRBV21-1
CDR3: CASSPGGTGANVLTF
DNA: TGTGCCAGCAGCCCGGGCGGGACTGGGGCCAACGTCCTGACTTTC

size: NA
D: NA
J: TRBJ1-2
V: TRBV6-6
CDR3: CASNAALSNYGYTF
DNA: TGTGCCAGCAACGCAGCGTTATCTAACTATGGCTACACCTTC

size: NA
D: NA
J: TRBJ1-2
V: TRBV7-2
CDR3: CASSLVSGGRGYTF
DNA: TGTGCCAGCAGCTTAGTTTCTGGGGGCCGTGGCTACACCTTC

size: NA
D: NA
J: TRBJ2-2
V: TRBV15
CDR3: CATSRGYGDGELFF
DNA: TGTGCCACCAGCAGAGGGTATGGGGACGGGGAGCTGTTTTTT

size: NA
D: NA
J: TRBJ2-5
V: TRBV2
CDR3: CASSRGWRGETQYF
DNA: TGTGCCAGCAGCCGCGGGTGGCGTGGGGAGACCCAGTACTTC

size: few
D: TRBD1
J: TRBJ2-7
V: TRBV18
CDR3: CASSPSGQGSYEQYF
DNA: TGTGCCAGCTCACCATCCGGACAGGGATCCTACGAGCAGTACTTC

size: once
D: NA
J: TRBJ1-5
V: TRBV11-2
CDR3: CASSVLGNQPQHF
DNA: TGTGCCAGCAGCGTACTGGGTAATCAGCCCCAGCATTTT

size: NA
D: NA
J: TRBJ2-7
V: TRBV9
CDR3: CASSVSSRAGEQYF
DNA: TGTGCCAGCAGCGTAAGTTCAAGAGCAGGGGAGCAGTACTTC

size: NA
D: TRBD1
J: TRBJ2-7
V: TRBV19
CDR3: CASSRDSTYEQYF
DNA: TGTGCCAGTAGCAGGGACAGCACCTACGAGCAGTACTTC

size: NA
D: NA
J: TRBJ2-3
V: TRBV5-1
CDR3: CASSLGRRGDTDTQYF
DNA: TGCGCCAGCAGCCTCGGTCGCAGGGGGGACACAGATACGCAGTATTTT

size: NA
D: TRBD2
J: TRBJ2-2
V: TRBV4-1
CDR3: CASSQRGLAGDNTGELFF
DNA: TGCGCCAGCAGCCAAAGGGGGCTAGCGGGAGACAACACCGGGGAGCTGTTTTTT

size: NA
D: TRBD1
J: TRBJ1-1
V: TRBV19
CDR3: CASSGTGGMNTEAFF
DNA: TGTGCCAGTAGTGGGACAGGGGGGATGAACACTGAAGCTTTCTTT

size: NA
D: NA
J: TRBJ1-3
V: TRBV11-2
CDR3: CASSPTGFSGNTIYF
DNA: TGTGCCAGCAGCCCTACAGGCTTCTCTGGAAACACCATATATTTT

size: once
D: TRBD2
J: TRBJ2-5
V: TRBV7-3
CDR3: CASSRVAGAGETQYF
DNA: TGTGCCAGCAGCCGTGTAGCGGGAGCTGGAGAGACCCAGTACTTC

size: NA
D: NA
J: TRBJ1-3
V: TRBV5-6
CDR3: CASSFGVSGNTIYF
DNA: TGTGCCAGCAGCTTCGGGGTCTCGGGAAACACCATATATTTT

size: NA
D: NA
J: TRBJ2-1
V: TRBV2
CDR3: CASSGSGASSYNEQFF
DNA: TGTGCCAGCAGTGGTAGCGGAGCTAGCTCCTACAATGAGCAGTTCTTC

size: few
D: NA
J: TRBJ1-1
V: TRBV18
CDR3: CASSLSSVGEAFF
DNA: TGTGCCAGCTCACTTTCCAGTGTGGGTGAAGCTTTCTTT

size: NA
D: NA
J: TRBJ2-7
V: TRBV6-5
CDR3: CASSYSRTNYEQYF
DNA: TGTGCCAGCAGTTACTCTCGGACCAACTACGAGCAGTACTTC

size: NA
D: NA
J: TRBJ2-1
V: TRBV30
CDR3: CAWSVGGIIGNEQFF
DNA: TGTGCCTGGAGTGTAGGCGGGATTATCGGCAATGAGCAGTTCTTC

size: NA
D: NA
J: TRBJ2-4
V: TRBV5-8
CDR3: CASSLLYRQDIQYF
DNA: TGTGCCAGCAGCTTGTTGTATCGGCAGGACATTCAGTACTTC

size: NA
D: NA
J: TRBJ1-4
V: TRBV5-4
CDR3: CASSFGGAGEKLFF
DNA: TGTGCCAGCAGCTTTGGGGGGGCAGGTGAAAAACTGTTTTTT

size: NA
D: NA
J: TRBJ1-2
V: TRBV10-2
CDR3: CASRQGDGYGYTF
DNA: TGCGCCAGCAGACAGGGTGACGGCTATGGCTACACCTTC

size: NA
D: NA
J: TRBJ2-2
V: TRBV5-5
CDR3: CASSLRTALNTGELFF
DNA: TGTGCCAGCAGCTTGCGGACAGCCTTGAACACCGGGGAGCTGTTTTTT

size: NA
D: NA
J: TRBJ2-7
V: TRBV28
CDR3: CASSLLTSPGLEYF
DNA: TGTGCCAGCAGTTTACTTACTAGCCCAGGGCTCGAATACTTC

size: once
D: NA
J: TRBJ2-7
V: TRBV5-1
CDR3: CASSLTGDEQYF
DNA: TGCGCCAGCAGCTTGACGGGGGACGAGCAGTACTTC

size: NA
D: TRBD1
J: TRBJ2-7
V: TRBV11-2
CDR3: CASSPRDRETYEQYF
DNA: TGTGCCAGCAGCCCCCGGGACAGGGAAACCTACGAGCAGTACTTC

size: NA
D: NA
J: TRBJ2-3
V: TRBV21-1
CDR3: CASSKGKMAGEGDTQYF
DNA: TGTGCCAGCAGCAAAGGGAAGATGGCGGGGGAAGGAGATACGCAGTATTTT